This T cell receptor beta chain originates from a study of T cells in localized non-small cell lung cancer. As to this clone: Its antigen is not identified.

The data were produced by immunoSEQ multiplex PCR, yet TCRdb's version contains in-frame clones alone and is incomplete. The repertoire consists of 25,000 to 35,000 clones, with about 87% occurring once and the leading ten covering 6% to 7%. Regarding the study as a whole: Tumor samples were not multi-region, leaving intratumor heterogeneity unexcluded.

Losses at the gene ends were 4 bases for V and 7 bases for J; bases not matched to a gene: 10. From germline, CDR1 is SGHNT and CDR2 YYREEE (reference sequence). The CDR3 contains 15 residues. The sample in question was peripheral blood, obtained before any cancer treatment. This clonotype was obtained from a male donor aged 60 or over with stage I lung adenocarcinoma. J is TRBJ2-7 and V is TRBV5-4, with 11 bases that match TRBD2. CDR3 sequence reads: CASSMYETSGTEQYF. CDR3 DNA sequence: TGTGCCAGCAGCATGTATGAGACTAGCGGGACAGAGCAGTACTTC.